A single sample is the source of the 32 T cell receptor beta chains below, sequenced in a study of OX40 agonist ivuxolimab in advanced cancers. Assay: immunoSEQ multiplex PCR; the TCRdb copy retains only in-frame clones and omits some. The sample contains almost 50,000 clones, approximately 86% of which appear only once. The sequences come from CD4+ or CD8+ T cells sorted from blood, collected in a trial of the OX40 agonist ivuxolimab. These receptors were taken from an adult with an advanced solid tumor such as melanoma, head and neck, liver or kidney cancer.

The rearrangement joins TRBV6-4 to TRBJ2-3, with D possibly being TRBD2 (6 bases). The V and J ends lost 2 bases and 5 bases respectively, with 8 bases between them. The germline V gene encodes CDR1 MRHNA and CDR2 SNTAGT. The CDR3 loop spans 13 amino acids. CDR3 in DNA: TGTGCCAGCAGTGACAGGGGAGGAGATACGCAGTATTTT. Protein product: CASSDRGGDTQYF.

The V gene is TRBV6-5, the J gene TRBJ2-7, with 7 bases identical to TRBD1. This CDR3 is built from 13 residues. Germline assignment: CDR1 MNHEY and CDR2 SVGAGI. V shed 4 bases and J 4 bases; nucleotides not matched to a gene: 4. The CDR3 DNA follows: TGTGCCAGCAGTTTGGACAGGAGTTACGAGCAGTACTTC. Translation: CASSLDRSYEQYF.

This clone was seen more than once but under ten times. The chain uses TRBV7-3 and TRBJ1-2; TRBD1 agrees at 10 bases. The CDR3 totals 11 residues. Germline CDR1 reads SGHTA; CDR2 reads FQGTGA. The V gene end was trimmed by 8 bases and the J gene end by 6 bases; junction bases not matched to a gene: 0. DNA for the CDR3: TGTGCCAGCGGACAGGGGGATGGCTACACCTTC. Translating gives CASGQGDGYTF.

This rearrangement joins TRBV18 to TRBJ2-2; D is perhaps TRBD1 (6 bases). The CDR3 consists of 15 residues. V was pared by 5 bases and J by 0 bases, with 10 bases between. Germline V gives CDR1 KGHSH, CDR2 LQKENI. Written as DNA, the CDR3 is TGTGCCAGCTCATCGACAGGAGCGAACACCGGGGAGCTGTTTTTT. It is translated as CASSSTGANTGELFF.

This chain connects TRBV5-5 to TRBJ2-1; D remains unclear. With 3 bases removed from V and 0 bases from J, the gap between germline ends came to 13 bases. The germline V gene encodes CDR1 SGHKS and CDR2 YYEKEE (reference sequence). The CDR3 runs 16 residues. CDR3 sequence reads: CASSSKHPSSYNEQFF. DNA of the CDR3: TGTGCCAGCAGCTCAAAACACCCGAGCTCCTACAATGAGCAGTTCTTC.

This chain joins TRBV25-1 and TRBJ1-1, with D unclear. Per the germline V gene, CDR1 is MGHDK and CDR2 is SYGVNS. There are 13 residues in the CDR3. Trimming took 7 bases from V and 0 from J, leaving 9 bases between them. The CDR3 protein is CASTKLLNTEAFF. CDR3 sequence (DNA): TGTGCCAGCACAAAGCTCCTGAACACTGAAGCTTTCTTT.

The chain links TRBV28 to TRBJ1-2; 8 bases map to TRBD1. The CDR3 consists of 13 residues. J lost 4 bases, V lost 6 bases, and 4 bases had no gene match. Germline CDR1 MDHEN, CDR2 SYDVKM. The CDR3 here is CASSTDRVYGYTF. DNA for the CDR3: TGTGCCAGCAGCACGGACAGGGTCTATGGCTACACCTTC.

V gene TRBV14 combines with J gene TRBJ2-1, with no clear D. This CDR3 region has 17 residues. Trimming cost V 3 bases and J 0 bases, with 15 bases left between them. Looked up from germline, CDR1 is SGHDN and CDR2 is FVKESK. In nucleotides, the CDR3 is TGTGCCAGCAGCCATGTGTTCTGGGATCCCTCCTACAATGAGCAGTTCTTC. Amino acids: CASSHVFWDPSYNEQFF.

For the CDR3, the DNA is TGTGCCAGCAGTTATGGACTCGCTGAAGCTTTCTTT. Translating it yields CASSYGLAEAFF. The chain links TRBV6-1 to TRBJ1-1; D ambiguous. This CDR3 has 12 amino acids. Germline V gene sequence: CDR1 MNHNS, CDR2 SASEGT. The V and J ends lost 5 bases and 6 bases respectively, with 10 bases between them.

The gene calls are TRBV11-3 and TRBJ2-5, with D unclear. Germline V gene sequence: CDR1 SGHNT, CDR2 YENEEA. Deletions cut 5 bases from V and 7 bases from J, with 14 bases between. CDR3 length: 13 residues. The CDR3 region has the DNA TGTGCCAGCAGCCGGAGATTCCCTGGGACCCAGTACTTC. Residues: CASSRRFPGTQYF.

The V gene is TRBV10-3, the J gene TRBJ1-4; D unresolved. The CDR3 runs 14 residues. CDR1 and CDR2 from the germline V gene are ENHRY and SYGVKD. V lost 0 bases to trimming and J lost 4 bases, with 6 bases between them. The CDR3 here is CAISESQFNEKLFF. The CDR3 DNA reads TGTGCCATCAGTGAGTCCCAGTTTAATGAAAAACTGTTTTTT.

The CDR3 DNA follows: TGTGCCAGCAGCTTAACGACTAGCGGGAGGGATGAGCAGTTCTTC. It codes for CASSLTTSGRDEQFF. The V call is TRBV11-3, the J call TRBJ2-1; 14 bases match TRBD2. This CDR3 has 15 amino acids. J gave up 8 bases and V 2 bases, and 2 bases lay outside the gene matches. From germline, CDR1 is SGHNT and CDR2 YENEEA.

DNA of the CDR3: TGCGCCAGCAGCCGTGGGACCGACCGGGTCGGCACAGATACGCAGTATTTT. It translates to CASSRGTDRVGTDTQYF. The V call is TRBV5-1, the J call TRBJ2-3, with D possibly called TRBD1 or TRBD2 (5 bases each). The germline CDR1 and CDR2 sequences are SGHRS and YFSETQ. The length of the CDR3 is 17 residues. V lost 4 bases and J 1 base, leaving 19 bases between the germline ends.

The V gene is TRBV19, the J gene TRBJ2-3; 11 nucleotides agree with TRBD2. The CDR3 covers 15 residues. The germline V gene has CDR1 LNHDA and CDR2 SQIVND (reference sequence). Trimming took 4 bases from V and 5 from J; bases not matched to a gene: 5. The CDR3 DNA reads as TGTGCCAGTAGTACCCTACTAGCGGGGGTAGATACGCAGTATTTT. Its translation: CASSTLLAGVDTQYF.

The genes are TRBV6-5 and TRBJ2-7; D remains unclear. This CDR3 contains 15 residues. The germline CDR1 and CDR2 sequences are MNHEY and SVGAGI. V was trimmed by 7 bases and J by 0 bases, leaving 16 bases between them. The CDR3 DNA reads as TGTGCCAGCAAGGACGGGCCGGCCAGCTCCTACGAGCAGTACTTC. Protein: CASKDGPASSYEQYF.

The chain recombines TRBV28 with TRBJ1-2; perhaps TRBD1 as D (6 bases). The CDR3 loop spans 14 amino acids. Trimming took off 6 bases at V and 5 bases at J, with 16 bases between the two ends. Germline V gene sequence: CDR1 MDHEN, CDR2 SYDVKM. CDR3 amino acids: CASSPADRFYGYTF. CDR3 coding DNA: TGTGCCAGCAGCCCTGCCGACAGGTTTTATGGCTACACCTTC.

In its sample, this clone was seen once. J is TRBJ2-3 and V is TRBV4-3; TRBD1 or TRBD2 may be the D gene (5 bases each). Germline V lookup: CDR1 LGHNA, CDR2 YSLEER. The CDR3 length is 16 residues. The ends were cut back, 0 bases at V and 4 bases at J, with 14 bases in the middle. CDR3: CASSQDVGQGADTQYF. Written as DNA, the CDR3 is TGCGCCAGCAGCCAAGATGTGGGGCAGGGAGCAGATACGCAGTATTTT.

The rearrangement uses TRBV10-3 and TRBJ2-7, with TRBD1 matching 10 bases. The CDR3 is made up of 13 amino acids. Per germline, CDR1 ENHRY and CDR2 SYGVKD. V trimming: 4 bases; J trimming: 7 bases; junction bases outside the gene matches: 4. The DNA for the CDR3 is TGTGCCATCAGTGGACAGGGGGCGAAAGAGCAGTACTTC. Translated: CAISGQGAKEQYF.

The gene calls are TRBV5-1 and TRBJ1-1; a possible D gene is TRBD1 (5 bases). V lost 4 bases and J lost 0, with 13 bases in between. There are 15 residues in the CDR3. Germline V gene lookup returns CDR1 SGHRS and CDR2 YFSETQ. CDR3 DNA sequence: TGCGCCAGCAGCAACTCACAGGCGATGAACACTGAAGCTTTCTTT. Residues: CASSNSQAMNTEAFF.

V is TRBV10-3 and J is TRBJ2-7, with TRBD2 as a possible D gene (6 bases). The ends were cut back, 0 bases at V and 2 bases at J, with 8 bases in the middle. The V gene's germline CDR1 is ENHRY and CDR2 SYGVKD. The CDR3 extends over 14 amino acids. CDR3 sequence: CAISESAGTYEQYF. The CDR3 region has the DNA TGTGCCATCAGTGAGTCTGCGGGGACCTACGAGCAGTACTTC.

The chain has TRBV5-6 and TRBJ2-7; D remains ambiguous. V lost 2 bases and J lost 4, with 4 bases in between. The CDR3 length is 11 residues. Germline-derived CDR1 and CDR2 are SGHDT and YYEEEE. CDR3 sequence reads: CASSLGYEQYF. DNA for the CDR3: TGTGCCAGCAGCTTAGGGTACGAGCAGTACTTC.

This chain uses TRBV5-4 with TRBJ1-2, with 7 bases matching TRBD1. The CDR3 sequence is 15 residues long. The V gene end was trimmed by 3 bases and the J gene end by 4 bases; junction bases not matched to a gene: 9. Germline CDR1 and CDR2: SGHNT and YYREEE (reference sequence). The CDR3: CASSSRDRNFYGYTF. CDR3 bases: TGTGCCAGCAGCTCCCGGGACAGAAATTTCTATGGCTACACCTTC.

V usage is TRBV19 and J usage is TRBJ2-1, with D perhaps TRBD2 (5 bases). Germline V gene data show CDR1 as LNHDA and CDR2 as SQIVND (reference sequence). The CDR3 runs 15 residues. Trimming cost V 5 bases and J 5 bases, with 16 bases left between them. The CDR3 nucleotides read TGTGCCAGTAGTCCCAGCGGTTACCTTCACAATGAGCAGTTCTTC. Residues: CASSPSGYLHNEQFF.

This chain joins TRBV2 and TRBJ2-5; the match to TRBD1 covers 7 bases. V was pared by 2 bases and J by 5 bases, with 5 bases of the junction left unmatched. Germline CDR1 reads SNHLY; CDR2 reads FYNNEI. This CDR3 has 14 residues. CDR3 coding DNA: TGTGCCAGCAGTGAAACAGGGGTCGGGGAGACCCAGTACTTC. The encoded protein is CASSETGVGETQYF.

The chain uses TRBV6-5 and TRBJ1-2; the D is unclear. V gave up 0 bases and J gave up 4 bases, with 9 bases separating them. Germline CDR1 and CDR2: MNHEY and SVGAGI. The length of the CDR3 is 14 residues. CDR3 bases: TGTGCCAGCAGTTACTCGAGGCCTATCTATGGCTACACCTTC. The encoded protein is CASSYSRPIYGYTF.

The chain uses TRBV6-5 and TRBJ2-2, with 7 bases matching TRBD1. This CDR3 spans 15 amino acids. With V trimmed by 5 bases and J by 2 bases, 5 bases remained unmatched. In germline, CDR1 is MNHEY, CDR2 SVGAGI. CDR3 amino acids: CASSPWTGNTGELFF. As DNA, the CDR3 is TGTGCCAGCAGTCCTTGGACAGGAAACACCGGGGAGCTGTTTTTT.

This sequence joins TRBV2 and TRBJ2-5; perhaps TRBD2 as D (5 bases). Deletions cut 9 bases from V and 1 base from J, with 9 bases between. Germline lookup yields CDR1 SNHLY and CDR2 FYNNEI. This CDR3 is built from 12 residues. CDR3 in DNA: TGTGCCAGGAGACTACCCCAAGAGACCCAGTACTTC. It translates to CARRLPQETQYF.

This clone has just a few counts. The J gene is TRBJ1-2, the V gene TRBV28; TRBD1 matches 9 bases. The CDR3 spans 14 residues. Germline V gene lookup returns CDR1 MDHEN and CDR2 SYDVKM. The trim removed 5 bases at V and 6 bases at J, leaving 7 bases unmatched. The DNA of the CDR3 is TGTGCCAGCAGTAGGGGGGACAGGGCGCATGGCTACACCTTC. It translates to CASSRGDRAHGYTF.

V and J are TRBV29-1 and TRBJ1-2; 8 nucleotides line up with TRBD1. In germline, CDR1 is SQVTM, CDR2 ANQGSEA. The CDR3 length is 12 residues. V was clipped by 5 bases and J by 7 bases; unmatched bases: 6. The CDR3 reads CSVPDRGPGYTF. The CDR3, as DNA: TGCAGCGTTCCCGACAGGGGTCCTGGCTACACCTTC.

V gene TRBV28 combines with J gene TRBJ1-5; D remains unclear. Germline V gene lookup returns CDR1 MDHEN and CDR2 SYDVKM. The length of the CDR3 is 14 residues. The ends were cut back, 5 bases at V and 1 base at J, with 9 bases in the middle. The CDR3 here is CASSLTESNQPQHF. As DNA, the CDR3 is TGTGCCAGCAGTCTGACCGAGAGCAATCAGCCCCAGCATTTT.

The chain recombines TRBV13 with TRBJ2-1; D gene unclear. CDR3 size: 12 residues. Looked up from germline, CDR1 is PRHDT and CDR2 is FYEKMQ (reference sequence). V dropped 5 bases and J dropped 3 bases, with 5 bases sitting between them. The DNA of the CDR3 is TGTGCCAGCAGCCTCAACTACAATGAGCAGTTCTTC. This codes for CASSLNYNEQFF.

V is TRBV7-9 and J is TRBJ1-2, with 8 positions matching TRBD1. Losses at the gene ends were 5 bases for V and 2 bases for J; bases not matched to a gene: 4. This CDR3 is built from 14 residues. Per the germline V gene, CDR1 is SEHNR and CDR2 is FQNEAQ (reference sequence). The CDR3 sequence: CASSPTGGNYGYTF. As DNA, the CDR3 is TGTGCCAGCAGCCCTACAGGGGGGAACTATGGCTACACCTTC.